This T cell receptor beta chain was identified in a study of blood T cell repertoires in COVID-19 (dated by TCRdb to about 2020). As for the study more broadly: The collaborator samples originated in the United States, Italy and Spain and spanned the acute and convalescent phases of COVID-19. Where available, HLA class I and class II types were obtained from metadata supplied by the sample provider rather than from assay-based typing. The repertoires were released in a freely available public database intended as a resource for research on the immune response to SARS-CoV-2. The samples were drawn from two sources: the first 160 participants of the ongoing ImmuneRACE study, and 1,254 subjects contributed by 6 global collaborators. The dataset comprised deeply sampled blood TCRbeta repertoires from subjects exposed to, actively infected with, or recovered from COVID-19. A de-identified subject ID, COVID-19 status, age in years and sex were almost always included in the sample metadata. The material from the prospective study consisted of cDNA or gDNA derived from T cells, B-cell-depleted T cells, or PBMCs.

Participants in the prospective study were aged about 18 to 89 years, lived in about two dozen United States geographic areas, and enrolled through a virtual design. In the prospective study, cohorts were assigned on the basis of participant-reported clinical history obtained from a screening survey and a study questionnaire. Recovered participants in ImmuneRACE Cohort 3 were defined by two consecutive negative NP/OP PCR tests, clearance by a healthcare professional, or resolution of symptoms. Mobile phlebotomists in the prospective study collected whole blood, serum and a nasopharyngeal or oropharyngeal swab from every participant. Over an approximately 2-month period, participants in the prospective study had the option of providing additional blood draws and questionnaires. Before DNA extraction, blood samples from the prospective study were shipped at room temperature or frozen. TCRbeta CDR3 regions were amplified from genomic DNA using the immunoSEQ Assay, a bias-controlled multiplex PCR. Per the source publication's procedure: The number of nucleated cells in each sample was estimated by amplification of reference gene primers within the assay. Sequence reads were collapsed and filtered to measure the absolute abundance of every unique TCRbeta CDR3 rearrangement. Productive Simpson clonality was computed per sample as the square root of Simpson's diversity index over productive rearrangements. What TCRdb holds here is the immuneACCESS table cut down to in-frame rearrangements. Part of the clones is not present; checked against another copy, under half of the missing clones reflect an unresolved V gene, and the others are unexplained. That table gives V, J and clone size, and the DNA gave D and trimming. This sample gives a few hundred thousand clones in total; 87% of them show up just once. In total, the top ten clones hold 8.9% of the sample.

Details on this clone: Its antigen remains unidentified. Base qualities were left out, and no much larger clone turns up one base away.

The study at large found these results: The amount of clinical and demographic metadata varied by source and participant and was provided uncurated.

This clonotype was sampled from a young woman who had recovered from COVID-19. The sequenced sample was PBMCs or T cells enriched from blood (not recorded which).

The CDR3 amino acid sequence is: CASSLAWGVENIQYF. The DNA sequence is given as TGTGCCAGCAGCTTAGCCTGGGGGGTGGAAAACATTCAGTACTTC. The chain joins TRBV7-2 to TRBJ2-4; the D gene is possibly TRBD2, with 6 bases matching. CDR1 and CDR2 (SGHTA, FQGNSA) derive from the germline V gene. Cut back by 0 bases and 5 bases, the V and J ends lie 11 bases apart. Counted from cysteine to phenylalanine, this CDR3 has 15 amino acids. Left in the record is the CDR3 DNA by itself, 45 bases read in frame from the first base.